This record concerns one T cell receptor (beta chain) sequence. This clonotype is assessed as medium-sized (0.01 to 0.1%). The target of this receptor is not known. The record has no base qualities; no much larger clone is one base away. From V the trimming removes 0 bases and from J it removes 7 bases, while the gene matches leave 3 bases of the junction unaccounted for. Reading from cysteine to phenylalanine, the CDR3 counts 15 amino acids. Only the CDR3 portion is preserved as DNA: 45 bases, with reading frame beginning at the first base. CDR1 LNHNV and CDR2 YYDKDF are derived from the germline V gene (reference sequence). The data stem from a study of spatial heterogeneity in lung cancer (dated by TCRdb to between 2018 and 2021). At the level of the whole study: Beta-chain transcripts were consistently detected in greater numbers than alpha-chain transcripts, which likely reflects a higher abundance of beta-chain transcripts. The study linked features of the TCR repertoire to counts of nonsynonymous mutations, which were determined by whole-exome sequencing of tumor tissue. In the raw uncorrected reads, each unique combination of TCR and UMI appeared more than ten times on average. In non-small cell lung cancer, the study quantitatively compared TCR alpha and beta repertoires across several tumor regions, matched nontumor lung, and blood. A strong correlation was found between TCR transcript counts in tumor regions and a T cell transcriptional module score from matched bulk RNA-seq. At surgery, both alpha and beta chains were TCR-sequenced in roughly 230 tumor regions, about 64 matched nontumor lung samples and 56 PBMC samples. Overall results and qualifications from the work: Counts of ubiquitous and regional expanded TCRs were found to correlate with counts of ubiquitous and regional nonsynonymous mutations, respectively. The number of expanded intratumoral alpha and beta TCRs correlated with the tumor nonsynonymous mutation count. Confirming at a functional level the hypothesis that regional TCRs recognize regional mutations was considered to require additional single-cell paired TCR alpha and beta sequencing. TCR-seq coverage of tumor T cells was estimated at only around 7% for alpha chains and about 14% for beta chains.

The library relied on 5' RACE. Sequencing was carried out with a NextSeq 500. To allow correction of PCR and sequencing errors, the TCR library protocol tagged every TCR cDNA molecule with a unique molecular identifier. The original pipeline was this. TCR identification, UMI-based error correction and CDR3 extraction were performed with Decombinator tools. TCRs above a frequency of 2 per 1,000, corresponding to the top 1% of the tumor frequency distribution, were defined as expanded. Expanded tumor TCRs statistically deemed absent (corrected P<0.05) from at least one tumor region were classed as regional, and all other expanded tumor TCRs were classed as ubiquitous. Renyi diversity was calculated using the R vegan package after each repertoire was subsampled 100 times to 5,000 TCRs. To build CDR3 similarity networks, amino acid triplet string-kernel similarity was used, and CDR3s were connected when their pairwise similarity was above 0.82. Through fastp at Q25 and MiXCR, TCRdb rebuilt clones from the public reads, retaining in-frame beta chains. Entries that share a CDR3 protein sequence are merged under the most common genes and DNA. What appears here as the V and J calls and clone size reflects TCRdb's work, not the paper's. Within this sample are some 9,800 distinct CDR3 sequences, with less than 6% of them counted one time only. The ten largest clones take up approximately 15% of the sample.

Taken with the paper, the label for time point translates to: sample taken at primary tumor resection. The donors were 60 to 80 patients from the lung TRACERx cohort who had early-stage, untreated non-small cell lung cancer. Without any cell sorting, TCR sequencing was performed on whole RNA extracted either from tumor and nontumor lung tissue or from cryopreserved PBMC samples. Patients were selected for TCR sequencing only if sufficient RNA was available from at least two tumor regions. A lung pathologist reviewed the tumor and adjacent nontumor lung specimens before the specimens were selected. This receptor was obtained from a female donor with early-stage non-small cell lung cancer. The rearranged chain carries TRBV15 and TRBJ2-2; 9 central nucleotides agree with TRBD2. The specimen was lung tumor tissue, collected at surgery. The CDR3 region reads CATSREAGGNGELFF. The sequenced DNA is TGTGCCACCAGCAGAGAAGCGGGAGGCAACGGGGAGCTGTTTTTT. With the rest looked up from the reference TRBV15 and TRBJ2-2 genes rather than sequenced, the full variable domain is DAMVIQNPRYQVTQFGKPVTLSCSQTLNHNVMYWYQQKSSQAPKLLFHYYDKDFNNEADTPDNFQSRRPNTSFCFLDIRSPGLGDTAMYLCATSREAGGNGELFFGEGSRLTVL.